This paragraph covers one T cell receptor (beta chain) sequence. Its antigen is still unknown. This specimen comes from a study of OX40 agonist ivuxolimab in advanced cancers. The CDR3 is 14 amino acids. Trimming took 4 bases from V and 1 from J, leaving 10 bases between them. Germline V gives CDR1 LNHDA, CDR2 SQIVND (reference sequence). This table comes from immunoSEQ multiplex PCR, and its TCRdb copy is limited to in-frame clones, with some not included. In the table there are tens of thousands of clones, around four fifths of which are singletons. Broader study findings: The study did not work out the antigen specificity of the expanded peripheral T cells.

The sample was CD4+ or CD8+ T cells sorted from blood, taken in a trial of the OX40 agonist ivuxolimab. The rearrangement joins TRBV19 to TRBJ1-2, with D unclear. The TCR comes from an adult with an advanced solid tumor such as melanoma, head and neck, liver or kidney cancer. The chain's CDR3 is CASSKPDGNYGYTF. CDR3 bases: TGTGCCAGTAGTAAACCGGACGGTAACTATGGCTACACCTTC.